These 7 T cell receptor beta chains share one sample of origin, sequenced in a study of blood T cell repertoires in COVID-19. Produced via immunoSEQ multiplex PCR; TCRdb's table is partial and in-frame only. The data show a few hundred thousand clones, 82% seen once. The sequenced material came from peripheral blood. These receptors came from a woman in her 70s with COVID-19, enrolled during active disease.

V usage is TRBV5-6 and J usage is TRBJ1-4, with a tentative D call TRBD1 (5 bases). Germline V gene data show CDR1 as SGHDT and CDR2 as YYEEEE. The CDR3 covers 14 residues. Trimming removed 0 bases from V and 12 bases from J, with 15 bases in between. For the CDR3, the DNA is TGTGCCAGCAGCTTGGTGTCCTCAGGCAGGGAACTGTTTTTT. As protein: CASSLVSSGRELFF.

The V gene is TRBV28, the J gene TRBJ1-1; TRBD1 matches 7 bases. V dropped 4 bases and J dropped 1; count of bases not matched to a gene: 12. Germline V CDR1 and CDR2: MDHEN, SYDVKM. The CDR3 has 17 amino acids. This CDR3 reads CASSSGGAGGKNTEAFF. The DNA for the CDR3 is TGTGCCAGCAGTTCTGGGGGAGCAGGGGGGAAGAACACTGAAGCTTTCTTT.

The CDR3: CASSARGRGFSEAFF. CDR3 bases: TGTGCCAGCTCGGCGAGGGGGCGCGGGTTCTCTGAAGCTTTCTTT. The V and J genes are TRBV11-2 and TRBJ1-1, with 7 nucleotides matching TRBD1. V trimming: 8 bases; J trimming: 6 bases; junction bases outside the gene matches: 15. Germline lookup yields CDR1 SGHAT and CDR2 FQNNGV. CDR3 length equals 15 residues.

There are a few counts of this clone. This chain links TRBV19 with TRBJ1-5; D possibly corresponds to TRBD1 (6 bases). The CDR3 length is 16 residues. Trimming cost V 7 bases and J 6 bases, with 22 bases left between them. Germline V gene sequence: CDR1 LNHDA, CDR2 SQIVND (reference sequence). DNA of the CDR3: TGTGCCAGTAAATCCACCCCCAGGGGCGAGGGTCAGCCCCAGCATTTT. Translating it yields CASKSTPRGEGQPQHF.

The V gene is TRBV7-2, the J gene TRBJ1-6; D remains ambiguous. This CDR3 has 15 amino acids. V was cut by 0 bases and J by 9 bases, with 12 bases left in between. Looked up from germline, CDR1 is SGHTA and CDR2 is FQGNSA. The CDR3 DNA reads TGTGCCAGCAGCTTAGCGCCAACATCGTCTTCACCCCTCCACTTT. Its translation is CASSLAPTSSSPLHF.

This clone was recorded once. V gene TRBV28 combines with J gene TRBJ1-6; D remains unclear. The V gene lost 6 bases and the J gene lost 0 bases, with 9 bases spanning the gap. CDR1 is MDHEN, CDR2 SYDVKM, per germline. The CDR3 is 15 residues long. The DNA for the CDR3 is TGTGCCAGCAGACCACAGAGCTCCTATAATTCACCCCTCCACTTT. This sequence encodes CASRPQSSYNSPLHF.

The rearrangement links TRBV2 to TRBJ2-7; 10 bases are shared with TRBD2. With 8 bases clipped from V and 5 bases from J, the junction kept 9 bases outside the gene matches. The CDR3 consists of 14 residues. Germline CDR1 is SNHLY and CDR2 is FYNNEI. CDR3 protein: CASSAGGSRDEQYF. CDR3 DNA sequence: TGTGCCAGCTCAGCGGGAGGGTCTAGGGACGAGCAGTACTTC.